This passage covers 20 T cell receptor beta chains from one sample sequenced in a study of response to subunit inactivated influenza vaccine. From the RT-PCR reads, TCRdb called clonotypes with MiXCR, one entry per CDR3 protein. This sample yields more than 550,000 distinct CDR3 sequences, of which 12% are seen a single time; roughly 10% belongs to the top ten. Sequencing used PBMCs from blood, obtained on the day of vaccination. These TCRs come from a man aged 50-60 years who received an inactivated influenza vaccine.

The V and J genes are TRBV25-1 and TRBJ2-3, with 9 positions matching TRBD2. Germline CDR1 MGHDK, CDR2 SYGVNS. The CDR3 has 16 amino acids. Losses at the gene ends were 5 bases for V and 3 bases for J; bases not matched to a gene: 9. CDR3 in amino acids: CASSKLAGEETDTQYF. The CDR3, as DNA: TGTGCCAGCAGTAAATTAGCGGGAGAAGAAACAGATACGCAGTATTTT.

The chain uses TRBV20-1 and TRBJ2-1; weak D call: TRBD2 (5 bases). The CDR3 runs to 15 residues. The V gene lost 4 bases and the J gene lost 7 bases, with 20 bases spanning the gap. The germline V gene has CDR1 DFQATT and CDR2 SNEGSKA (reference sequence). The CDR3 DNA sequence: TGCAGTGCTATACCGGGCCCAGGACCGGGGAATGAGCAGTTCTTC. This codes for CSAIPGPGPGNEQFF.

The CDR3: CSASFGTGAYEQYF. The CDR3 DNA is TGCAGTGCTAGCTTCGGGACAGGGGCCTACGAGCAGTACTTC. The chain combines TRBV20-1 with TRBJ2-7, with 10 bases lining up with TRBD1. This CDR3 is 14 amino acids long. CDR1 is DFQATT, CDR2 SNEGSKA, per germline (reference sequence). Trimming at V came to 3 bases and at J to 2 bases, leaving 4 bases not matched to a gene.

This clonotype was detected ten times or more. The chain combines TRBV11-2 with TRBJ1-5; D gene ambiguous. The CDR3 loop spans 14 amino acids. V lost 1 base, J lost 1 base, and 5 bases lay in between. The germline V gene has CDR1 SGHAT and CDR2 FQNNGV. CDR3 residues: CASSLGRSNQPQHF. CDR3 DNA: TGTGCCAGCAGCTTAGGGCGAAGCAATCAGCCCCAGCATTTT.

This clonotype was seen more than once but under ten times. The genes are TRBV7-3 and TRBJ2-1; a weak D match, TRBD1 (5 bases). Trimming took 5 bases from V and 0 from J, leaving 14 bases between them. The CDR3 is 16 residues long. The germline V gene has CDR1 SGHTA and CDR2 FQGTGA. CDR3 region: CASSTSVTGSYNEQFF. Written as DNA, the CDR3 is TGTGCCAGCAGCACTTCCGTCACAGGCTCCTACAATGAGCAGTTCTTC. Full variable domain (remainder filled in from reference TRBV7-3 and TRBJ2-1): GAGVSQTPSNKVTEKGKYVELRCDPISGHTALYWYRQSLGQGPEFLIYFQGTGAADDSGLPNDRFFAVRPEGSVSTLKIQRTERGDSAVYLCASSTSVTGSYNEQFFGPGTRLTVL.

This clonotype was detected a few times. The rearrangement uses TRBV24-1 and TRBJ2-3, with 8 bases lining up with TRBD2. V was pared by 3 bases and J by 0 bases, with 4 bases of the junction left unmatched. The CDR3 has 16 amino acids. The germline V gene encodes CDR1 KGHDR and CDR2 SFDVKD. This CDR3 is CATSDGIAGSTDTQYF. The CDR3 DNA reads TGTGCCACCAGTGATGGGATAGCGGGAAGCACAGATACGCAGTATTTT.

This clonotype turned up a few times. The CDR3 here is CSARDPSRERGETQYF. CDR3 nucleotides: TGCAGTGCTAGAGATCCCTCACGGGAGAGGGGTGAGACCCAGTACTTC. V and J are TRBV20-1 and TRBJ2-5; possible D gene TRBD2, 6 bases. The CDR3 has 16 residues. Trimming shortened V by 0 bases and J by 5 bases, and 19 bases separated the two germline ends. Germline CDR1 DFQATT, CDR2 SNEGSKA (reference sequence).

The V and J genes are TRBV6-2 or TRBV6-3 and TRBJ2-7; D uncertain. Trimming stripped 5 bases from V and 1 base from J, with 6 bases between. CDR1 and CDR2 (germline): MNHEY, SVGEGT. The CDR3 consists of 12 residues. CDR3 coding DNA: TGTGCCAGCAGTGCCCTATCCTACGAGCAGTACTTC. This gives the protein CASSALSYEQYF.

CDR3 sequence reads: CASSPQGRSTDTQYF. In DNA, the CDR3 is TGTGCCAGCAGCCCACAGGGGAGGAGCACAGATACGCAGTATTTT. The V call is TRBV11-3, the J call TRBJ2-3; a weak D match, TRBD1 (7 bases). This CDR3 region has 15 residues. Germline CDR1 and CDR2: SGHNT and YENEEA. V was clipped by 5 bases and J by 0 bases, with 12 bases between them.

The rearrangement uses TRBV24-1 and TRBJ1-5; 7 bases line up with TRBD1. This CDR3 spans 14 amino acids. CDR1 KGHDR and CDR2 SFDVKD come from the germline V gene. V trimming: 7 bases; J trimming: 2 bases; junction bases outside the gene matches: 4. CDR3 in amino acids: CATSRTGGNQPQHF. The DNA of the CDR3 is TGTGCCACCAGCAGAACAGGGGGCAATCAGCCCCAGCATTTT.

This clonotype was seen many times. The genes are TRBV27 and TRBJ1-6; tentative D call: TRBD1 (6 bases). This CDR3 spans 13 amino acids. Germline loops: CDR1 MNHEY, CDR2 SMNVEV (reference sequence). The germline V and J ends were trimmed by 2 bases and 13 bases, with 12 bases remaining between them. CDR3: CASSLGQLVPLHF. The CDR3 DNA sequence: TGTGCCAGCAGTTTAGGACAGTTGGTGCCCCTCCACTTT.

This clonotype turned up a few times. The J gene is TRBJ1-2, the V gene TRBV5-1; possibly TRBD1 for D (5 bases). This CDR3 comprises 14 residues. Per germline, CDR1 SGHRS and CDR2 YFSETQ. Trimming shortened V by 4 bases and J by 8 bases, and 18 bases separated the two germline ends. The chain's CDR3 is CASSGTGRPEGYTF. Written as DNA, the CDR3 is TGCGCCAGCAGCGGGACCGGGCGACCGGAGGGCTACACCTTC.

The chain uses TRBV7-2 and TRBJ2-3, with 12 nucleotides matching TRBD2. The germline V gene has CDR1 SGHTA and CDR2 FQGNSA. The CDR3 is 16 residues long. Trimming at V came to 4 bases and at J to 3 bases, leaving 5 bases not matched to a gene. CDR3 coding DNA: TGTGCCAGCAGCTCAAGGACTAGCGGGACTACAGATACGCAGTATTTT. As protein: CASSSRTSGTTDTQYF.

The rearrangement uses TRBV20-1 and TRBJ2-1; D gene unclear. CDR1 and CDR2 (germline): DFQATT, SNEGSKA (reference sequence). CDR3 length: 9 residues. The germline V and J ends were trimmed by 1 base and 9 bases, with 1 base remaining between them. The CDR3 region is CSARVEQFF. The CDR3 coding sequence is TGCAGTGCTAGAGTTGAGCAGTTCTTC.

This clonotype was seen a few times. V usage is TRBV12-3 or TRBV12-4 and J usage is TRBJ1-2; D ambiguous. The CDR3 is 12 residues long. V dropped 5 bases and J dropped 4 bases, with 8 bases sitting between them. Here the CDR3 DNA reads TGTGCCAGCAGTCAGCCGAGCTATGGCTACACCTTC. Its translation is CASSQPSYGYTF.

The V call is TRBV20-1, the J call TRBJ2-5; the D is unclear. Per the germline V gene, CDR1 is DFQATT and CDR2 is SNEGSKA (reference sequence). The V end was cut by 2 bases, the J end by 4 bases, with 14 bases between. This CDR3 has 14 amino acids. DNA for the CDR3: TGCAGTGCTAGATGGGCCGATCCTCGAGAGACCCAGTACTTC. This gives the protein CSARWADPRETQYF.

This clonotype was found a few times. The CDR3 region has the DNA TGTGCCAGCAGTTTAGGTCGGGGACACCGATACGCAGACATTCAGTACTTC. Residues: CASSLGRGHRYADIQYF. The chain recombines TRBV12-3 or TRBV12-4 with TRBJ2-4, with a weak D call TRBD1 (6 bases). The length of the CDR3 is 17 residues. V gave up 1 base and J gave up 8 bases, with 21 bases separating them.

This sequence joins TRBV12-3 or TRBV12-4 and TRBJ1-5; D remains unclear. This CDR3 comprises 12 residues. The V and J ends lost 7 bases and 2 bases respectively, with 6 bases between them. CDR3 sequence reads: CASTLGNQPQHF. The CDR3 DNA reads as TGTGCCAGCACTTTGGGCAATCAGCCCCAGCATTTT.

The V call is TRBV7-9, the J call TRBJ1-6; D may be TRBD1 (5 bases). The CDR3 has 17 amino acids. V was trimmed by 2 bases and J by 7 bases, leaving 18 bases between them. CDR1 is SEHNR and CDR2 is FQNEAQ in the germline V gene (reference sequence). CDR3 coding DNA: TGTGCCAGCAGCTTAAAGGACAAAGGGAGGGAAAATTCACCCCTCCACTTT. Translating gives CASSLKDKGRENSPLHF.

The V gene is TRBV11-1, the J gene TRBJ2-3; 9 nucleotides line up with TRBD1. The CDR3 is 18 amino acids. Germline CDR1 reads SGHAT; CDR2 reads FQDESV (reference sequence). The J segment lost 6 bases and the V segment lost 2 bases, leaving 15 bases of the junction unmatched. CDR3 region: CASSLFTYRDREVDTQYF. CDR3 coding DNA: TGTGCCAGCAGCTTATTCACCTATCGGGACAGGGAGGTGGATACGCAGTATTTT.